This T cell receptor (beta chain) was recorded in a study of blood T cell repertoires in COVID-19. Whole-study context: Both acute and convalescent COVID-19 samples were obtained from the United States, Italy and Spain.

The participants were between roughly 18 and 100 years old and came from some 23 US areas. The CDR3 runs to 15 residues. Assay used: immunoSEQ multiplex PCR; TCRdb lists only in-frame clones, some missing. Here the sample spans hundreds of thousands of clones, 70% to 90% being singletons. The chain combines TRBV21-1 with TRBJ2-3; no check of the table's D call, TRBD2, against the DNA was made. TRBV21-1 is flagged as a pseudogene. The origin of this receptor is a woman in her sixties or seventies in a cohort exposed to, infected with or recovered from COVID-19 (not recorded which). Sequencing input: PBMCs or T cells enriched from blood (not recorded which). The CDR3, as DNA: TGTGCCAGCACTCAGGGACTAGCTCGCACAGATACGCAGTATTTT. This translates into CASTQGLARTDTQYF.